Presented here are 21 T cell receptor beta chains from one specimen sequenced in a study of shared clonotypes between healthy human individuals. Repertoires were generated with immunoSEQ multiplex PCR, while TCRdb's copy carries only in-frame clones and drops some. This sample carries around 990,000 clones, around 77% of them seen once, and the ten largest clones take about 0.94%. The sequenced material came from memory CD4+ T cells from PBMCs. Specified subset: CD45RA-negative fraction. Every receptor here comes from a man between 18 and 35 years old in good health. Some clones in this sample may be carry-over from other donors' samples.

The rearrangement links TRBV7-9 to TRBJ2-7, with D possibly TRBD1 on 6 matching bases. Per the germline V gene, CDR1 is SEHNR and CDR2 is FQNEAQ (reference sequence). The CDR3 has 19 amino acids. V was trimmed by 5 bases and J by 5 bases, leaving 31 bases between them. The CDR3 region is CASSPKGLGSDRRLDEQYF. The CDR3 region has the DNA TGTGCCAGCAGCCCGAAGGGCTTGGGGTCGGACAGACGATTGGACGAGCAGTACTTC.

This chain links TRBV4-1 with TRBJ2-7, with 13 bases aligning to TRBD2. V shed 3 bases, J shed 7 bases, and the junction held 15 bases outside the gene matches. Germline loops: CDR1 MGHRA, CDR2 YSYEKL. This CDR3 contains 18 residues. The CDR3 region has the DNA TGCGCCAGCAGCCACCTCCCTCCGGGACTAGCGGGACTTCAGGAGCAGTACTTC. Protein sequence: CASSHLPPGLAGLQEQYF.

V gene TRBV28 combines with J gene TRBJ2-1, with 11 bases identical to TRBD2. The CDR3 runs 19 residues. Trimming removed 10 bases from V and 4 bases from J; junction bases left unmatched: 21. CDR1 MDHEN and CDR2 SYDVKM come from the germline V gene. The CDR3 region has the DNA TGTGCCACCGGATCGATTACTAGCGGGAGATTTAGAGTGTACAATGAGCAGTTCTTC. Its translation is CATGSITSGRFRVYNEQFF. Supplemented by reference TRBV28 and TRBJ2-1, the full variable domain reads DVKVTQSSRYLVKRTGEKVFLECVQDMDHENMFWYRQDPGLGLRLIYFSYDVKMKEKGDIPEGYSVSREKKERFSLILESASTNQTSMYLCATGSITSGRFRVYNEQFFGPGTRLTVL.

In this sample, this clone turned up a few times. The gene calls are TRBV28 and TRBJ1-1, with a weak D call TRBD1 (5 bases). The CDR3 covers 13 residues. Trimming pared 2 bases from V and 8 bases from J, leaving 12 bases between. Per germline, CDR1 MDHEN and CDR2 SYDVKM. The CDR3 sequence: CASSLTGPYEAFF. DNA for the CDR3: TGTGCCAGCAGTTTAACAGGCCCCTACGAAGCTTTCTTT. Using reference TRBV28 and TRBJ1-1 for the parts outside the CDR3, the full variable domain is DVKVTQSSRYLVKRTGEKVFLECVQDMDHENMFWYRQDPGLGLRLIYFSYDVKMKEKGDIPEGYSVSREKKERFSLILESASTNQTSMYLCASSLTGPYEAFFGQGTRLTVV.

The chain recombines TRBV5-1 with TRBJ1-4, with D unclear. Germline assignment: CDR1 SGHRS and CDR2 YFSETQ. The CDR3 totals 14 residues. V lost 4 bases, J lost 4 bases, and 11 bases lay in between. DNA of the CDR3: TGCGCCAGCAGCCTCCACGAGGGTAATGAAAAACTGTTTTTT. Its translation is CASSLHEGNEKLFF.

J is TRBJ1-5 and V is TRBV7-8; possibly TRBD1 for D (6 bases). Trimming cost V 2 bases and J 3 bases, with 8 bases left between them. CDR3 length equals 14 residues. Germline V lookup: CDR1 SGHVS, CDR2 FQNEAQ. The chain's CDR3 is CASSLYRANQPQHF. CDR3 nucleotide sequence: TGTGCCAGCAGCTTATACAGGGCCAATCAGCCCCAGCATTTT.

The J gene is TRBJ2-5, the V gene TRBV29-1; maybe TRBD1 (6 bases). CDR3 length equals 12 residues. V gave up 2 bases and J gave up 9 bases, with 13 bases separating them. Germline loops: CDR1 SQVTM, CDR2 ANQGSEA. The CDR3, as DNA: TGCAGCGTTGAACATCGGTCAGGGGCCCAGTACTTC. Encoded protein: CSVEHRSGAQYF.

This clone was observed at least ten times. Other DNA sequences within the sample encode an identical CDR3. The V gene is TRBV11-3, the J gene TRBJ2-2, with 8 bases identical to TRBD1. Germline values: CDR1 SGHNT, CDR2 YENEEA. V shed 5 bases and J 5 bases; nucleotides not matched to a gene: 7. This CDR3 region has 15 residues. In nucleotides, the CDR3 is TGTGCCAGCAGCCGTGACAGGGGACCGACCGGGGAGCTGTTTTTT. Encoded protein: CASSRDRGPTGELFF.

The chain links TRBV29-1 to TRBJ2-7, with TRBD1 matching over 9 bases. The V gene end was trimmed by 3 bases and the J gene end by 4 bases; junction bases not matched to a gene: 4. CDR1 is SQVTM, CDR2 ANQGSEA, per germline. The CDR3 is made up of 13 amino acids. The CDR3 here is CSVEGQGGYEQYF. The CDR3 nucleotides are TGCAGCGTTGAGGGACAGGGAGGATACGAGCAGTACTTC.

The rearrangement links TRBV18 to TRBJ2-7; 9 nucleotides match TRBD2. This CDR3 has 14 residues. V trimming: 3 bases; J trimming: 2 bases; junction bases outside the gene matches: 2. CDR1 KGHSH and CDR2 LQKENI come from the germline V gene. The DNA of the CDR3 is TGTGCCAGCTCACCGGCTAGCGGGACCTACGAGCAGTACTTC. Protein: CASSPASGTYEQYF. Filled out from reference TRBV18 and TRBJ2-7, the complete variable domain reads NAGVMQNPRHLVRRRGQEARLRCSPMKGHSHVYWYRQLPEEGLKFMVYLQKENIIDESGMPKERFSAEFPKEGPSILRIQQVVRGDSAAYFCASSPASGTYEQYFGPGTRLTVT.

This sequence joins TRBV27 and TRBJ1-4; 7 positions match TRBD1. The germline V gene has CDR1 MNHEY and CDR2 SMNVEV (reference sequence). V trimming: 5 bases; J trimming: 4 bases; junction bases outside the gene matches: 4. The CDR3 is 14 residues long. CDR3 bases: TGTGCCAGCAGTAAACAGGGGAATAATGAAAAACTGTTTTTT. Amino acids: CASSKQGNNEKLFF.

The V and J genes are TRBV18 and TRBJ2-3; unclear D gene. The length of the CDR3 is 13 residues. The V end lost 6 bases, the J end lost 6 bases, and 13 bases lay between the germline ends. Germline lookup yields CDR1 KGHSH and CDR2 LQKENI. The CDR3 nucleotides read TGTGCCAGCTCCCCTGACGGGTGGGATACGCAGTATTTT. This translates into CASSPDGWDTQYF.

V is TRBV29-1 and J is TRBJ2-1; 7 bases are shared with TRBD1. The germline V gene has CDR1 SQVTM and CDR2 ANQGSEA. This CDR3 comprises 16 residues. J was trimmed by 2 bases and V by 5 bases; bases with no gene match: 12. In DNA form, the CDR3 reads TGCAGCGTTCAACGAGGGACAGCCCGCACCTACAATGAGCAGTTCTTC. Amino acid sequence: CSVQRGTARTYNEQFF.

The chain uses TRBV5-1 and TRBJ2-7; D might be TRBD1 (6 bases). The CDR3 covers 15 residues. Trimming cost V 5 bases and J 0 bases, with 15 bases left between them. Germline CDR1 reads SGHRS; CDR2 reads YFSETQ. The CDR3 sequence is CASRAGTTSSYEQYF. The CDR3 region has the DNA TGCGCCAGCAGAGCCGGGACAACGAGCTCCTACGAGCAGTACTTC.

J is TRBJ2-5 and V is TRBV6-6; 10 bases align to TRBD2. The CDR3 has 16 residues. Per germline, CDR1 MNHNY and CDR2 SVGAGI (reference sequence). J gave up 0 bases and V 5 bases, and 6 bases lay outside the gene matches. CDR3 in DNA: TGTGCCAGCAGTCTCGGACTAGCGGTGAACCAAGAGACCCAGTACTTC. Translation: CASSLGLAVNQETQYF.

This rearrangement joins TRBV5-5 to TRBJ1-3; D is ambiguous. Germline V gene lookup returns CDR1 SGHKS and CDR2 YYEKEE (reference sequence). The V end lost 7 bases, the J end lost 0 bases, and 8 bases lay between the germline ends. The CDR3 loop spans 13 amino acids. The CDR3 region is CASHRDSGNTIYF. The CDR3 region has the DNA TGTGCCAGCCATAGGGACTCTGGAAACACCATATATTTT.

The CDR3: CASSHTSGVYNEQFF. CDR3 coding DNA: TGTGCCAGCAGCCATACTAGCGGGGTTTACAATGAGCAGTTCTTC. The chain recombines TRBV7-9 with TRBJ2-1; 10 bases are a match to TRBD2. Per the germline V gene, CDR1 is SEHNR and CDR2 is FQNEAQ (reference sequence). This CDR3 region has 15 residues. V dropped 5 bases and J dropped 4; count of bases not matched to a gene: 5.

The V and J genes are TRBV4-1 and TRBJ2-7; TRBD1 might be the D (7 bases). The CDR3 length is 13 residues. Trimming took off 3 bases at V and 3 bases at J, with 9 bases between the two ends. Germline-derived CDR1 and CDR2 are MGHRA and YSYEKL. CDR3 residues: CASSHQGGYEQYF. DNA of the CDR3: TGCGCCAGCAGCCACCAGGGGGGCTACGAGCAGTACTTC.

V gene TRBV18 combines with J gene TRBJ1-1, with 7 bases identical to TRBD1. V lost 3 bases and J lost 0; bases outside the gene matches: 4. Germline CDR1 KGHSH, CDR2 LQKENI. This CDR3 is built from 15 residues. The DNA for the CDR3 is TGTGCCAGCTCACCCCAGGGGGGGGTGAACACTGAAGCTTTCTTT. It yields the protein CASSPQGGVNTEAFF.

The J gene is TRBJ2-5, the V gene TRBV4-1; TRBD2 aligns across 7 bases. The trim removed 0 bases at V and 5 bases at J, leaving 6 bases unmatched. In germline, CDR1 is MGHRA, CDR2 YSYEKL. The CDR3 runs to 15 residues. CDR3: CASSQDGAGVETQYF. CDR3 sequence (DNA): TGCGCCAGCAGCCAAGACGGGGCGGGAGTTGAGACCCAGTACTTC.

With respect to this clone: A read error may account for a junction end that differs from germline. The genes are TRBV13 and TRBJ1-4; TRBD1 aligns across 8 bases. CDR1 is PRHDT and CDR2 is FYEKMQ in the germline V gene (reference sequence). The CDR3 spans 11 residues. For the CDR3, the DNA is TGTGCCAGCAGCCCCCCGGGACAGGAGATTTTT. As protein: CASSPPGQEIF.